The present T cell receptor beta chain was sequenced within a study of T cell responses to AZD1222 COVID-19 vaccine. Profiled with immunoSEQ multiplex PCR; TCRdb holds only in-frame clones, not every one. Among approximately 150,000 clones listed, approximately 92% were seen once. The germline CDR1 and CDR2 sequences are SQVTM and ANQGSEA. This CDR3 has 14 residues. J gave up 5 bases and V 2 bases, and 6 bases lay outside the gene matches. The chain employs TRBV29-1 and TRBJ1-1; TRBD1 matches at 9 bases. The sample in question was peripheral blood, obtained 28 days after the second AZD1222 dose. The sequence derives from an adult who received the AZD1222 COVID-19 vaccine. DNA of the CDR3: TGCAGCGTTGAAAAAGGGACAGGGCGAACTGAAGCTTTCTTT. It codes for CSVEKGTGRTEAFF. The full variable domain, rest sourced from reference TRBV29-1 and TRBJ1-1, is SAVISQKPSRDICQRGTSLTIQCQVDSQVTMMFWYRQQPGQSLTLIATANQGSEATYESGFVIDKFPISRPNLTFSTLTVSNMSPEDSSIYLCSVEKGTGRTEAFFGQGTRLTVV.